This T cell receptor beta chain is drawn from a study of blood T cells in healthy people across ages. This clonotype has only a few counts. Per germline, CDR1 MNHNY and CDR2 SVGAGI (reference sequence). The CDR3 loop spans 11 amino acids. The J segment lost 11 bases and the V segment lost 5 bases, leaving 4 bases of the junction unmatched. The second PCR ran about 6 to 11 cycles with a sample-barcoded 5' primer and J-beta primers. TCRdb reanalysed the 5' RACE reads using MiXCR and keeps one entry per CDR3 protein. Seen here are about 680,000 distinct CDR3 sequences, about half observed once, and the top ten hold 25% to 35%.

The receptor comes from a woman aged 60-75 years in good health. The sample comprised blood. This sequence joins TRBV6-6 and TRBJ2-5; TRBD2 agrees at 8 bases. CDR3 amino acids: CASSPREGQYF. The CDR3 nucleotides are TGTGCCAGCAGTCCCCGGGAGGGGCAGTACTTC.